Presented here are 2 T cell receptor beta chains from one specimen sequenced in a study of vaccination and CD4 T cells after COVID-19. Treatment defined: roughly nine-day PBMC culture with coronavirus spike peptide pools or control peptides (ViraFEST assay). With the Oncomine TCR Beta short-read assay, DNA from cultured CD4+ T cells was sequenced. TCRdb itself ran the PCR reads through MiXCR, one entry per CDR3 protein. Of about 20,000 distinct CDR3 sequences listed, 60% are singletons. Their target antigens are unknown. This material consisted of CD4+ T cells from blood, cultured in vitro, taken after SARS-CoV-2 vaccination. The source of these receptors is a human donor who had recovered from COVID-19.

The chain uses TRBV20-1 and TRBJ1-1; D may be TRBD1 (6 bases). V lost 3 bases and J lost 4, with 9 bases in between. CDR3 length: 12 amino acids. Germline CDR1 reads DFQATT; CDR2 reads SNEGSKA (reference sequence). The DNA for the CDR3 is TGCAGTGCTAGGAGGGGGGCCACTGAAGCTTTCTTT. This sequence encodes CSARRGATEAFF.

The chain recombines TRBV7-8 with TRBJ2-7; 12 bases agree with TRBD2. V was pared by 5 bases and J by 5 bases, with 19 bases of the junction left unmatched. Germline assignment: CDR1 SGHVS and CDR2 FQNEAQ. The CDR3 loop spans 19 amino acids. This CDR3 is CASSPIMAMTSGSINEQYF. CDR3 coding DNA: TGTGCCAGCAGCCCTATTATGGCAATGACTAGCGGGAGTATCAACGAGCAGTACTTC. Full variable domain (rest looked up from reference TRBV7-8 and TRBJ2-7): GAGVSQSPRYKVAKRGQDVALRCDPISGHVSLFWYQQALGQGPEFLTYFQNEAQLDKSGLPSDRFFAERPEGSVSTLKIQRTQQEDSAVYLCASSPIMAMTSGSINEQYFGPGTRLTVT.